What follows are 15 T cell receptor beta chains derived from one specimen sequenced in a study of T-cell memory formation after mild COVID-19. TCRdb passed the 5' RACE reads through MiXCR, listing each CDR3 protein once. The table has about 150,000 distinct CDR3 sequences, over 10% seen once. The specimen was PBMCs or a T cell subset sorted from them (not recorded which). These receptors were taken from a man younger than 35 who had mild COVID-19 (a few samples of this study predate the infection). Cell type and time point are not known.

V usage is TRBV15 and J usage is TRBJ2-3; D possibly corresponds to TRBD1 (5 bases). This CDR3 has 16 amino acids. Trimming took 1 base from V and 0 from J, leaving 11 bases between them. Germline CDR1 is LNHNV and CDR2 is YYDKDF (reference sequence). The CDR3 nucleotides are TGTGCCACCAGCAGAGGGACACTTGCTAGCACAGATACGCAGTATTTT. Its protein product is CATSRGTLASTDTQYF.

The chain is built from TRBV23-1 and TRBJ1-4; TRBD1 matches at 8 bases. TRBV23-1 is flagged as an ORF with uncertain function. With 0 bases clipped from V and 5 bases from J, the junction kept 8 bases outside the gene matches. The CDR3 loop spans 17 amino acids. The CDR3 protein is CASSQSVRQGPNEKLFF. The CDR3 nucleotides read TGCGCCAGCAGTCAATCCGTTCGACAGGGGCCAAATGAAAAACTGTTTTTT.

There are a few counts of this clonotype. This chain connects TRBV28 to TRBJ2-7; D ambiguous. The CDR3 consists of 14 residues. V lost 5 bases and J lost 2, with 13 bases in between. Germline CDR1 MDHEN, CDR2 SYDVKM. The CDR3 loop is CASSTPAAPYEQYV. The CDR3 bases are TGTGCCAGCAGTACTCCGGCGGCCCCCTACGAGCAGTACGTC.

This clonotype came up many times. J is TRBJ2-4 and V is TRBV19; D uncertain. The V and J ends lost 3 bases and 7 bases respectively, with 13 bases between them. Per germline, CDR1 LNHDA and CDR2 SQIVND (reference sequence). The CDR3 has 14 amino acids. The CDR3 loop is CASSMRVYGNIQYF. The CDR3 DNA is TGTGCCAGTAGTATGAGAGTGTATGGGAACATTCAGTACTTC.

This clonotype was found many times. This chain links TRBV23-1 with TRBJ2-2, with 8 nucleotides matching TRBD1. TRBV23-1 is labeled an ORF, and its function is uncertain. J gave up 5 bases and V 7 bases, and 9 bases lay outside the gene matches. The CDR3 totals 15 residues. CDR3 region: CASTCGQGGTGELFF. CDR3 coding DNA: TGCGCCAGCACTTGTGGACAGGGTGGAACCGGGGAGCTGTTTTTT.

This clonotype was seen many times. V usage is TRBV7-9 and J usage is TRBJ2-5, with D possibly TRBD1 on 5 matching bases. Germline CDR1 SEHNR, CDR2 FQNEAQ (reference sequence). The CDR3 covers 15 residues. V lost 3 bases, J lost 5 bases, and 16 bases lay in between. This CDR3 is CASSLNGGYRETQYF. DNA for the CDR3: TGTGCCAGCAGCTTGAATGGCGGTTACAGGGAGACCCAGTACTTC.

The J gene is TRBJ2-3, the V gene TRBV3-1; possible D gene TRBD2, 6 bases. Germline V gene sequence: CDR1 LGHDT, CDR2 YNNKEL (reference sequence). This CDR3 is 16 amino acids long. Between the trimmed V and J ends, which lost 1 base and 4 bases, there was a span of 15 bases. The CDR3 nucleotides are TGTGCCAGCAGCCAAGGAGGACCTACGGGGGCAGATACGCAGTATTTT. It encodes CASSQGGPTGADTQYF.

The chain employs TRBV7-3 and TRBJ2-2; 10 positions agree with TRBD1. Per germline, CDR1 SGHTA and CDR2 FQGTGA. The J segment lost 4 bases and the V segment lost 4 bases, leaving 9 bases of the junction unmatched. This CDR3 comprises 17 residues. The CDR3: CASSSGTGASGTGELFF. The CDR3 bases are TGTGCCAGCAGCTCCGGGACAGGGGCGTCGGGCACCGGGGAGCTGTTTTTT.

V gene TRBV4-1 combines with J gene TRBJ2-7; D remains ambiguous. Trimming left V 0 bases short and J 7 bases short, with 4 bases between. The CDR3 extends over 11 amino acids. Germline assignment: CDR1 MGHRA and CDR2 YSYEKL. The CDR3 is CASSQDLEQYF. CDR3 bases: TGCGCCAGCAGCCAAGATTTGGAGCAGTACTTC.

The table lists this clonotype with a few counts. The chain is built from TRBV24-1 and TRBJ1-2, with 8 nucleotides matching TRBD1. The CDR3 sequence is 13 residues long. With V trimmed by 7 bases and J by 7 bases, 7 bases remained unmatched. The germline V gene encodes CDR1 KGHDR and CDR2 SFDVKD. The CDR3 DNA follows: TGTGCCACCAGACCGACAGGGGACGGTGGCTACACCTTC. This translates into CATRPTGDGGYTF.

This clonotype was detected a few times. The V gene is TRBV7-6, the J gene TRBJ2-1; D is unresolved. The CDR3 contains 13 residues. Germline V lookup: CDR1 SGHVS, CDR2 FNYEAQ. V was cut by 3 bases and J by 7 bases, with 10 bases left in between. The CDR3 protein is CASSLTPFNEQFF. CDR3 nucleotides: TGTGCCAGCAGCTTGACTCCGTTTAATGAGCAGTTCTTC. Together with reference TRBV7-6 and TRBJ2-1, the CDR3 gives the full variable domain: GAGVSQSPRYKVTKRGQDVALRCDPISGHVSLYWYRQALGQGPEFLTYFNYEAQQDKSGLPNDRFSAERPEGSISTLTIQRTEQRDSAMYRCASSLTPFNEQFFGPGTRLTVL.

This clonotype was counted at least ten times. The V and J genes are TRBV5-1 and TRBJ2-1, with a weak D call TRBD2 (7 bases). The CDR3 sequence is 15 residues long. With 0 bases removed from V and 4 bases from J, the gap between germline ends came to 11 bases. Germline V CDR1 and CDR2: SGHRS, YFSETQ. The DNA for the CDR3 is TGCGCCAGCAGCTTGGAAGGGGGGGATTACAATGAGCAGTTCTTC. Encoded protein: CASSLEGGDYNEQFF. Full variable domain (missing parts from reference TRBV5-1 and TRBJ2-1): KAGVTQTPRYLIKTRGQQVTLSCSPISGHRSVSWYQQTPGQGLQFLFEYFSETQRNKGNFPGRFSGRQFSNSRSEMNVSTLELGDSALYLCASSLEGGDYNEQFFGPGTRLTVL.

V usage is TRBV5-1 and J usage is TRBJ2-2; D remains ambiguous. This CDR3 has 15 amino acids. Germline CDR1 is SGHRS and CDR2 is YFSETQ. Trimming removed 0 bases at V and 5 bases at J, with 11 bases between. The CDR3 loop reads CASSLEFPSTGELFF. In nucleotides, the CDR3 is TGCGCCAGCAGCTTGGAGTTTCCTTCAACCGGGGAGCTGTTTTTT.

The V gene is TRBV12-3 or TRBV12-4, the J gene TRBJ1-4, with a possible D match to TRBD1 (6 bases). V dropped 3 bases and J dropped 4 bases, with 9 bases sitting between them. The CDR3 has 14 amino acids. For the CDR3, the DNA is TGTGCCAGCAGTTTTCGGACAGATAATGAAAAACTGTTTTTT. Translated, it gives CASSFRTDNEKLFF.

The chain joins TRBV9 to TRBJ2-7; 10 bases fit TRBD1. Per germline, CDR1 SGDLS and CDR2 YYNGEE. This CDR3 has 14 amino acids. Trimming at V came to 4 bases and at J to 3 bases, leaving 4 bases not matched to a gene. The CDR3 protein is CASSIGQGDYEQYF. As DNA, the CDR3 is TGTGCCAGCAGCATCGGACAGGGGGACTACGAGCAGTACTTC.